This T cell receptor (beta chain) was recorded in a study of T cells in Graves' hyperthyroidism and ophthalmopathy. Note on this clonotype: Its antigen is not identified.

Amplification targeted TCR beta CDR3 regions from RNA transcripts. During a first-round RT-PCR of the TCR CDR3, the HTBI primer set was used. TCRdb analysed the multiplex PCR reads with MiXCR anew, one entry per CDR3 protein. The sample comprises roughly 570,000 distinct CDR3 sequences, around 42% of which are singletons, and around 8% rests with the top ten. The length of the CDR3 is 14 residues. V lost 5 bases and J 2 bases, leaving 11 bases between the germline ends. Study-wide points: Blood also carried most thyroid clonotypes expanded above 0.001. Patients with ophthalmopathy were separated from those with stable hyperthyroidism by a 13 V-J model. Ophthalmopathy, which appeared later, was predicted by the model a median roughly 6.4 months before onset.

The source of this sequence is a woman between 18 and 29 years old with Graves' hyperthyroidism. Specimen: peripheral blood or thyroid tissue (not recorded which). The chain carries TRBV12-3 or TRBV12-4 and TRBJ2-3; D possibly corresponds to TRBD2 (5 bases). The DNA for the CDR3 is TGTGCCAGCAGTGACACTAGACCCACAGATACGCAGTATTTT. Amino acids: CASSDTRPTDTQYF.